A selection of T cell receptor beta chains follows, all from one sample in a study of blood T cell repertoires in COVID-19. Sequenced by immunoSEQ multiplex PCR; TCRdb stores in-frame clones only, minus some. Of about 67,000 clones in the sample, roughly 90% were seen once. The sequencing input was peripheral blood. These receptors were collected from a woman aged 55-69 years with acute or convalescent COVID-19. Both conserved end residues are part of each CDR3. A D gene is named only where the DNA matches it firmly. Clone sizes are given selectively: once, few, many, or a class where the clone is expanded.

V gene,clone size,D gene,J gene,CDR3 DNA,CDR3 protein
TRBV5-4,NA,NA,TRBJ1-4,TGTGCCAGCAGCTACGGACAGTCTAATGAAAAACTGTTTTTT,CASSYGQSNEKLFF
TRBV2,NA,NA,TRBJ1-2,TGTGCCAGCGAGATAGCCCACAGGGTGCTTTTCTATGGCTACACCTTC,CASEIAHRVLFYGYTF
TRBV6-2/TRBV6-3,few,NA,TRBJ1-1,TGTGCCAGCAGTTACGGGGGGGTTAAGACTGAAGCTTTCTTT,CASSYGGVKTEAFF
TRBV2,NA,NA,TRBJ1-4,TGTGCTATGAATCGGAGGAACAATGAAAAACTGTTTTTT,CAMNRRNNEKLFF
TRBV27,NA,TRBD1,TRBJ2-1,TGTGCCAGCAGTCCCACAGGGGTCGTCGCGATCGATGAGCAGTTCTTC,CASSPTGVVAIDEQFF
TRBV7-8,few,TRBD1,TRBJ1-5,TGTGCCAGCAGCCCGGACAGGGTGGCTCAGCCCCAGCATTTT,CASSPDRVAQPQHF
TRBV6-5,NA,NA,TRBJ1-6,TGTGCCAGCAGTTACTCGGGGGCTACTAATTCACCCCTCCACTTT,CASSYSGATNSPLHF
TRBV3-1/TRBV3-2,NA,NA,TRBJ1-1,TGTGCCGGCAGCCAAGCGTCGGGGGGCACTGAAGCTTTCTTT,CAGSQASGGTEAFF
TRBV5-5,few,NA,TRBJ1-2,TGTGCCAGCAGCTTGGTCCTCTTTCAGGGGCAGGAGCGCTACACCTTC,CASSLVLFQGQERYTF
TRBV6-5,NA,TRBD2,TRBJ2-3,TGTGCCACGAAAACTAGCGACGGCACAGATACGCAGTATTTT,CATKTSDGTDTQYF
TRBV7-9,once,NA,TRBJ2-5,TGTGCCAGCAGGTCCCGACGGTTCCAGGGAGGTCCCCAAGAGACCCAGTACTTC,CASRSRRFQGGPQETQYF
TRBV11-2,NA,NA,TRBJ2-5,TGTGCCAGCAGCTTAGATCGGACAGCCCCCCTCCAGTACTTC,CASSLDRTAPLQYF
TRBV19,NA,NA,TRBJ1-3,TGTGCCAGTACTAAACCTGGAAACACCATATATTTT,CASTKPGNTIYF
TRBV28,NA,NA,TRBJ1-4,TGTGCCAGCAGTTTAGATCATCTTCGGGAAAAACTGTTTTTT,CASSLDHLREKLFF
TRBV6-5,once,NA,TRBJ1-2,TGTGCCAGCAGTTACGGCCCTAACTATGGCTACACCTTC,CASSYGPNYGYTF
TRBV5-5,NA,TRBD1,TRBJ1-4,TGTGCCAGCAGCTTCCGACAGGGGGCTTCGAATGAAAAACTGTTTTTT,CASSFRQGASNEKLFF
TRBV7-2,NA,TRBD1,TRBJ1-4,TGTGCCAGCAGCTGGACAGGGAATGAAAAACTGTTTTTT,CASSWTGNEKLFF